This T cell receptor beta chain was captured in a study of molecular identifiers for immune sequencing clone quantification. Overall study findings and caveats: Clones of above 20 RNA copies carried over 99% of effector molecules; in naive cells they carried under 1%.

J lost 1 base, V lost 4 bases, and 6 bases had no gene match. The germline gives CDR1 SGDLS, CDR2 YYNGEE. The CDR3 extends over 15 amino acids. Of note for this clonotype: Its antigen is currently unknown. A read error is possible here, since a much larger clone lies one base away.

TCRdb re-called the PCR reads through MiXCR, storing one row per CDR3 protein. Here the sample spans approximately 590,000 distinct CDR3 sequences, 25% being singletons. This rearrangement joins TRBV9 to TRBJ2-3; 7 bases fit TRBD1. This clonotype was obtained from a human donor in good health. Some libraries in this study had Jurkat cell RNA spiked in. Specimen: naive CD8+ T cells from blood, with Jurkat cell RNA spiked in. Stated subset: FACS-sorted CD8+CD4-CCR7+CD45RA+ naive T cells. CDR3 region: CASSPYRGGTDTQYF. The DNA for the CDR3 is TGTGCCAGCAGCCCCTACAGGGGTGGCACAGATACGCAGTATTTT.